Below are 20 T cell receptor beta chains sequenced from a single sample in a study of T cell changes during pregnancy in multiple sclerosis. Sequencing used immunoSEQ multiplex PCR; TCRdb keeps in-frame clones, though not all of them. The sample holds some 83,000 clones, roughly nine tenths seen once. The sample in question was PBMCs, obtained in the first trimester of pregnancy. These receptors were obtained from a female donor in good health, serving as a control in a pregnancy study. Some clones in this sample may be carry-over from other donors' samples.

The V call is TRBV10-3, the J call TRBJ1-1; D may be TRBD1 (6 bases). The CDR3 is made up of 14 amino acids. V was clipped by 0 bases and J by 10 bases, with 15 bases between them. The germline gives CDR1 ENHRY, CDR2 SYGVKD. CDR3 in DNA: TGTGCCATCAGTGAGTCGCTGGGACAAGGGGGAGCTTTCTTT. This codes for CAISESLGQGGAFF.

The chain recombines TRBV18 with TRBJ2-4; D is possibly TRBD1 (6 bases). The CDR3 runs to 16 residues. The germline gives CDR1 KGHSH, CDR2 LQKENI. V was pared by 3 bases and J by 0 bases, with 12 bases between. Here the CDR3 DNA reads TGTGCCAGCTCACCCGGACAGCAACTAGCCAAAAACATTCAGTACTTC. Protein: CASSPGQQLAKNIQYF.

The V and J genes are TRBV11-3 and TRBJ1-1; 8 nucleotides match TRBD1. V shed 1 base, J shed 5 bases, and the junction held 0 bases outside the gene matches. The CDR3 consists of 13 residues. The germline V gene encodes CDR1 SGHNT and CDR2 YENEEA. CDR3 bases: TGTGCCAGCAGCTTAGGGACAGGGACTGAAGCTTTCTTT. This gives the protein CASSLGTGTEAFF. The entire variable domain, with the rest obtained from reference TRBV11-3 and TRBJ1-1, is as follows: EAGVVQSPRYKIIEKKQPVAFWCNPISGHNTLYWYLQNLGQGPELLIRYENEEAVDDSQLPKDRFSAERLKGVDSTLKIQPAELGDSAVYLCASSLGTGTEAFFGQGTRLTVV.

The chain carries TRBV27 and TRBJ2-2, with TRBD2 matching 7 bases. V shed 1 base and J 0 bases; nucleotides not matched to a gene: 5. CDR1 MNHEY and CDR2 SMNVEV come from the germline V gene (reference sequence). The CDR3 extends over 17 amino acids. The CDR3 sequence is CASSLYWGGANTGELFF. In DNA form, the CDR3 reads TGTGCCAGCAGTTTATACTGGGGGGGGGCGAACACCGGGGAGCTGTTTTTT.

This chain joins TRBV11-1 and TRBJ2-3, with 7 positions matching TRBD2. Germline trimming cut 5 bases from V and 3 bases from J; bases unmatched to any gene: 8. The CDR3 runs 15 residues. Looked up from germline, CDR1 is SGHAT and CDR2 is FQDESV (reference sequence). CDR3 region: CASSQIPGGTDTQYF. The CDR3 DNA reads TGTGCCAGCAGCCAAATTCCGGGGGGAACAGATACGCAGTATTTT.

The chain combines TRBV6-6 with TRBJ2-7, with a weak D call TRBD1 (5 bases). Germline V CDR1 and CDR2: MNHNY, SVGAGI (reference sequence). CDR3 length equals 13 residues. The ends were cut back, 8 bases at V and 7 bases at J, with 18 bases in the middle. DNA of the CDR3: TGTGCCAGCGGCTCGAAAGGGGTGAGGGAGCAGTACTTC. Translated, it gives CASGSKGVREQYF.

This chain uses TRBV7-9 with TRBJ2-3; 12 bases fit TRBD1. This CDR3 is built from 17 residues. With V trimmed by 4 bases and J by 4 bases, 9 bases remained unmatched. Germline CDR1 reads SEHNR; CDR2 reads FQNEAQ (reference sequence). The CDR3 loop is CASSSPGQGAGADTQYF. In DNA form, the CDR3 reads TGTGCCAGCAGCTCCCCGGGACAGGGGGCGGGTGCAGATACGCAGTATTTT.

This clone was counted once. This chain links TRBV19 with TRBJ1-1; 7 bases align to TRBD1. The CDR3 length is 13 residues. In germline, CDR1 is LNHDA, CDR2 SQIVND (reference sequence). J lost 3 bases, V lost 6 bases, and 4 bases had no gene match. CDR3 residues: CASRLRGDTEAFF. DNA for the CDR3: TGTGCCAGTAGGCTCAGGGGGGACACTGAAGCTTTCTTT.

The chain carries TRBV6-1 and TRBJ2-4, with no clear D. Trimming took off 0 bases at V and 6 bases at J, with 9 bases between the two ends. The CDR3 has 14 amino acids. CDR1 MNHNS and CDR2 SASEGT come from the germline V gene. CDR3 in DNA: TGTGCCAGCAGTGAAGCCAGCTCGGGAAACATTCAGTACTTC. It specifies CASSEASSGNIQYF.

The CDR3 bases are TGTGCCAGCAGCGGATCGGGTGCAACTAATGAAAAACTGTTTTTT. It specifies CASSGSGATNEKLFF. The gene calls are TRBV9 and TRBJ1-4; D call uncertain. The germline V and J ends were trimmed by 3 bases and 0 bases, with 9 bases remaining between them. This CDR3 contains 15 residues. The germline V gene encodes CDR1 SGDLS and CDR2 YYNGEE.

The CDR3 sequence is CASSSRLPPGDTGELFF. CDR3 coding DNA: TGTGCCAGCAGTTCCCGCCTCCCCCCGGGGGACACCGGGGAGCTGTTTTTT. This chain links TRBV28 with TRBJ2-2, with TRBD2 as a possible D gene (6 bases). V was trimmed by 4 bases and J by 3 bases, leaving 18 bases between them. This CDR3 spans 17 amino acids. Looked up from germline, CDR1 is MDHEN and CDR2 is SYDVKM.

This chain joins TRBV19 and TRBJ2-1; 7 bases map to TRBD2. The germline CDR1 and CDR2 sequences are LNHDA and SQIVND (reference sequence). V gave up 3 bases and J gave up 7 bases; unmatched junction bases: 12. The CDR3 has 16 amino acids. The CDR3 bases are TGTGCCAGTAGTATGAGTTCGGGGAGGGCCAAAAATGAGCAGTTCTTC. Its protein is CASSMSSGRAKNEQFF.

This sequence joins TRBV27 and TRBJ2-4; D is undetermined. From germline, CDR1 is MNHEY and CDR2 SMNVEV (reference sequence). CDR3 size: 16 residues. The V gene lost 3 bases and the J gene lost 1 base, with 13 bases spanning the gap. The chain's CDR3 is CASSFGRPGAKNIQYF. In DNA, the CDR3 is TGTGCCAGCAGTTTTGGTCGTCCCGGGGCCAAAAACATTCAGTACTTC.

The chain links TRBV27 to TRBJ2-1, with TRBD1 matching over 9 bases. Trimming at V came to 3 bases and at J to 9 bases, leaving 6 bases not matched to a gene. The germline V gene encodes CDR1 MNHEY and CDR2 SMNVEV (reference sequence). The CDR3 covers 14 residues. This CDR3 reads CASSFGQGRVEQFF. DNA for the CDR3: TGTGCCAGCAGTTTCGGACAGGGGCGGGTTGAGCAGTTCTTC.

The chain has TRBV7-9 and TRBJ1-1; 9 bases match TRBD1. Germline assignment: CDR1 SEHNR and CDR2 FQNEAQ (reference sequence). The length of the CDR3 is 15 residues. J was trimmed by 0 bases and V by 5 bases; bases with no gene match: 4. The CDR3 DNA is TGTGCCAGCAGCCCTGACAGGGGGATGAACACTGAAGCTTTCTTT. It encodes CASSPDRGMNTEAFF. The full variable domain, its missing parts supplied by reference TRBV7-9 and TRBJ1-1, is DTGVSQNPRHKITKRGQNVTFRCDPISEHNRLYWYRQTLGQGPEFLTYFQNEAQLEKSRLLSDRFSAERPKGSFSTLEIQRTEQGDSAMYLCASSPDRGMNTEAFFGQGTRLTVV.

The J gene is TRBJ2-1, the V gene TRBV9, with 10 nucleotides matching TRBD2. V shed 1 base and J 3 bases; nucleotides not matched to a gene: 1. CDR1 and CDR2 from the germline V gene are SGDLS and YYNGEE. CDR3 size: 15 residues. In nucleotides, the CDR3 is TGTGCCAGCAGCGTAACTAGCGGGGTCTACAATGAGCAGTTCTTC. Translated, it gives CASSVTSGVYNEQFF.

The chain is built from TRBV28 and TRBJ2-5; 12 nucleotides agree with TRBD2. V was clipped by 5 bases and J by 1 base; unmatched bases: 8. CDR1 is MDHEN, CDR2 SYDVKM, per germline. This CDR3 region has 17 residues. CDR3 amino acids: CASSPSTSGGPQETQYF. CDR3 DNA: TGTGCCAGCAGTCCGTCGACTAGCGGGGGCCCCCAAGAGACCCAGTACTTC.

The rearrangement uses TRBV5-4 and TRBJ2-1; D is possibly TRBD2 (5 bases). Trimming took off 0 bases at V and 2 bases at J, with 9 bases between the two ends. Germline V lookup: CDR1 SGHNT, CDR2 YYREEE (reference sequence). The length of the CDR3 is 15 residues. In nucleotides, the CDR3 is TGTGCCAGCAGCTTGGGAGAGGGAACCTACAATGAGCAGTTCTTC. It specifies CASSLGEGTYNEQFF.

The chain is built from TRBV6-1 and TRBJ1-6; 7 nucleotides match TRBD1. V trimming: 6 bases; J trimming: 8 bases; junction bases outside the gene matches: 4. Germline V lookup: CDR1 MNHNS, CDR2 SASEGT. CDR3 length equals 13 residues. CDR3 loop: CASREQGHSPLHF. In nucleotides, the CDR3 is TGTGCCAGCAGGGAACAGGGGCATTCACCCCTCCACTTT.

CDR3 region: CASSPTLRNTEAFF. The CDR3 DNA is TGTGCCAGCAGCCCGACACTCAGGAACACTGAAGCTTTCTTT. The J gene is TRBJ1-1, the V gene TRBV13; no clear D gene. This CDR3 comprises 14 residues. Germline CDR1 PRHDT, CDR2 FYEKMQ (reference sequence). The V end was cut by 5 bases, the J end by 1 base, with 11 bases between. The entire variable domain, with the rest obtained from reference TRBV13 and TRBJ1-1, is as follows: AAGVIQSPRHLIKEKRETATLKCYPIPRHDTVYWYQQGPGQDPQFLISFYEKMQSDKGSIPDRFSAQQFSDYHSELNMSSLELGDSALYFCASSPTLRNTEAFFGQGTRLTVV.